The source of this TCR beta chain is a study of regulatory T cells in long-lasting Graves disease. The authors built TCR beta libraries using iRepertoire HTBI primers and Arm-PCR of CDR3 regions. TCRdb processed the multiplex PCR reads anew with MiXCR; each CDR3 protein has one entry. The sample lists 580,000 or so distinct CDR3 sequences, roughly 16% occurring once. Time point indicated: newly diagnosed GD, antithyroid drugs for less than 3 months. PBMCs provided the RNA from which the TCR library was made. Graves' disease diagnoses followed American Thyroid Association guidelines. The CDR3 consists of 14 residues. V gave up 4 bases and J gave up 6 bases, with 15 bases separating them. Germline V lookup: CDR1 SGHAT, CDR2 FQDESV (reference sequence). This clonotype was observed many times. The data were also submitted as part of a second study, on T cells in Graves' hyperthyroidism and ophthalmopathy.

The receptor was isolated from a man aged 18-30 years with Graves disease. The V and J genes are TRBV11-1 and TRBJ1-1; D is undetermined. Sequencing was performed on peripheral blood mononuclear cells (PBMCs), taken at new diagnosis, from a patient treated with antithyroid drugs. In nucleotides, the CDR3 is TGTGCCAGCAGCTCGGGAACGCTAGTGTCTGAAGCTTTCTTT. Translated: CASSSGTLVSEAFF.